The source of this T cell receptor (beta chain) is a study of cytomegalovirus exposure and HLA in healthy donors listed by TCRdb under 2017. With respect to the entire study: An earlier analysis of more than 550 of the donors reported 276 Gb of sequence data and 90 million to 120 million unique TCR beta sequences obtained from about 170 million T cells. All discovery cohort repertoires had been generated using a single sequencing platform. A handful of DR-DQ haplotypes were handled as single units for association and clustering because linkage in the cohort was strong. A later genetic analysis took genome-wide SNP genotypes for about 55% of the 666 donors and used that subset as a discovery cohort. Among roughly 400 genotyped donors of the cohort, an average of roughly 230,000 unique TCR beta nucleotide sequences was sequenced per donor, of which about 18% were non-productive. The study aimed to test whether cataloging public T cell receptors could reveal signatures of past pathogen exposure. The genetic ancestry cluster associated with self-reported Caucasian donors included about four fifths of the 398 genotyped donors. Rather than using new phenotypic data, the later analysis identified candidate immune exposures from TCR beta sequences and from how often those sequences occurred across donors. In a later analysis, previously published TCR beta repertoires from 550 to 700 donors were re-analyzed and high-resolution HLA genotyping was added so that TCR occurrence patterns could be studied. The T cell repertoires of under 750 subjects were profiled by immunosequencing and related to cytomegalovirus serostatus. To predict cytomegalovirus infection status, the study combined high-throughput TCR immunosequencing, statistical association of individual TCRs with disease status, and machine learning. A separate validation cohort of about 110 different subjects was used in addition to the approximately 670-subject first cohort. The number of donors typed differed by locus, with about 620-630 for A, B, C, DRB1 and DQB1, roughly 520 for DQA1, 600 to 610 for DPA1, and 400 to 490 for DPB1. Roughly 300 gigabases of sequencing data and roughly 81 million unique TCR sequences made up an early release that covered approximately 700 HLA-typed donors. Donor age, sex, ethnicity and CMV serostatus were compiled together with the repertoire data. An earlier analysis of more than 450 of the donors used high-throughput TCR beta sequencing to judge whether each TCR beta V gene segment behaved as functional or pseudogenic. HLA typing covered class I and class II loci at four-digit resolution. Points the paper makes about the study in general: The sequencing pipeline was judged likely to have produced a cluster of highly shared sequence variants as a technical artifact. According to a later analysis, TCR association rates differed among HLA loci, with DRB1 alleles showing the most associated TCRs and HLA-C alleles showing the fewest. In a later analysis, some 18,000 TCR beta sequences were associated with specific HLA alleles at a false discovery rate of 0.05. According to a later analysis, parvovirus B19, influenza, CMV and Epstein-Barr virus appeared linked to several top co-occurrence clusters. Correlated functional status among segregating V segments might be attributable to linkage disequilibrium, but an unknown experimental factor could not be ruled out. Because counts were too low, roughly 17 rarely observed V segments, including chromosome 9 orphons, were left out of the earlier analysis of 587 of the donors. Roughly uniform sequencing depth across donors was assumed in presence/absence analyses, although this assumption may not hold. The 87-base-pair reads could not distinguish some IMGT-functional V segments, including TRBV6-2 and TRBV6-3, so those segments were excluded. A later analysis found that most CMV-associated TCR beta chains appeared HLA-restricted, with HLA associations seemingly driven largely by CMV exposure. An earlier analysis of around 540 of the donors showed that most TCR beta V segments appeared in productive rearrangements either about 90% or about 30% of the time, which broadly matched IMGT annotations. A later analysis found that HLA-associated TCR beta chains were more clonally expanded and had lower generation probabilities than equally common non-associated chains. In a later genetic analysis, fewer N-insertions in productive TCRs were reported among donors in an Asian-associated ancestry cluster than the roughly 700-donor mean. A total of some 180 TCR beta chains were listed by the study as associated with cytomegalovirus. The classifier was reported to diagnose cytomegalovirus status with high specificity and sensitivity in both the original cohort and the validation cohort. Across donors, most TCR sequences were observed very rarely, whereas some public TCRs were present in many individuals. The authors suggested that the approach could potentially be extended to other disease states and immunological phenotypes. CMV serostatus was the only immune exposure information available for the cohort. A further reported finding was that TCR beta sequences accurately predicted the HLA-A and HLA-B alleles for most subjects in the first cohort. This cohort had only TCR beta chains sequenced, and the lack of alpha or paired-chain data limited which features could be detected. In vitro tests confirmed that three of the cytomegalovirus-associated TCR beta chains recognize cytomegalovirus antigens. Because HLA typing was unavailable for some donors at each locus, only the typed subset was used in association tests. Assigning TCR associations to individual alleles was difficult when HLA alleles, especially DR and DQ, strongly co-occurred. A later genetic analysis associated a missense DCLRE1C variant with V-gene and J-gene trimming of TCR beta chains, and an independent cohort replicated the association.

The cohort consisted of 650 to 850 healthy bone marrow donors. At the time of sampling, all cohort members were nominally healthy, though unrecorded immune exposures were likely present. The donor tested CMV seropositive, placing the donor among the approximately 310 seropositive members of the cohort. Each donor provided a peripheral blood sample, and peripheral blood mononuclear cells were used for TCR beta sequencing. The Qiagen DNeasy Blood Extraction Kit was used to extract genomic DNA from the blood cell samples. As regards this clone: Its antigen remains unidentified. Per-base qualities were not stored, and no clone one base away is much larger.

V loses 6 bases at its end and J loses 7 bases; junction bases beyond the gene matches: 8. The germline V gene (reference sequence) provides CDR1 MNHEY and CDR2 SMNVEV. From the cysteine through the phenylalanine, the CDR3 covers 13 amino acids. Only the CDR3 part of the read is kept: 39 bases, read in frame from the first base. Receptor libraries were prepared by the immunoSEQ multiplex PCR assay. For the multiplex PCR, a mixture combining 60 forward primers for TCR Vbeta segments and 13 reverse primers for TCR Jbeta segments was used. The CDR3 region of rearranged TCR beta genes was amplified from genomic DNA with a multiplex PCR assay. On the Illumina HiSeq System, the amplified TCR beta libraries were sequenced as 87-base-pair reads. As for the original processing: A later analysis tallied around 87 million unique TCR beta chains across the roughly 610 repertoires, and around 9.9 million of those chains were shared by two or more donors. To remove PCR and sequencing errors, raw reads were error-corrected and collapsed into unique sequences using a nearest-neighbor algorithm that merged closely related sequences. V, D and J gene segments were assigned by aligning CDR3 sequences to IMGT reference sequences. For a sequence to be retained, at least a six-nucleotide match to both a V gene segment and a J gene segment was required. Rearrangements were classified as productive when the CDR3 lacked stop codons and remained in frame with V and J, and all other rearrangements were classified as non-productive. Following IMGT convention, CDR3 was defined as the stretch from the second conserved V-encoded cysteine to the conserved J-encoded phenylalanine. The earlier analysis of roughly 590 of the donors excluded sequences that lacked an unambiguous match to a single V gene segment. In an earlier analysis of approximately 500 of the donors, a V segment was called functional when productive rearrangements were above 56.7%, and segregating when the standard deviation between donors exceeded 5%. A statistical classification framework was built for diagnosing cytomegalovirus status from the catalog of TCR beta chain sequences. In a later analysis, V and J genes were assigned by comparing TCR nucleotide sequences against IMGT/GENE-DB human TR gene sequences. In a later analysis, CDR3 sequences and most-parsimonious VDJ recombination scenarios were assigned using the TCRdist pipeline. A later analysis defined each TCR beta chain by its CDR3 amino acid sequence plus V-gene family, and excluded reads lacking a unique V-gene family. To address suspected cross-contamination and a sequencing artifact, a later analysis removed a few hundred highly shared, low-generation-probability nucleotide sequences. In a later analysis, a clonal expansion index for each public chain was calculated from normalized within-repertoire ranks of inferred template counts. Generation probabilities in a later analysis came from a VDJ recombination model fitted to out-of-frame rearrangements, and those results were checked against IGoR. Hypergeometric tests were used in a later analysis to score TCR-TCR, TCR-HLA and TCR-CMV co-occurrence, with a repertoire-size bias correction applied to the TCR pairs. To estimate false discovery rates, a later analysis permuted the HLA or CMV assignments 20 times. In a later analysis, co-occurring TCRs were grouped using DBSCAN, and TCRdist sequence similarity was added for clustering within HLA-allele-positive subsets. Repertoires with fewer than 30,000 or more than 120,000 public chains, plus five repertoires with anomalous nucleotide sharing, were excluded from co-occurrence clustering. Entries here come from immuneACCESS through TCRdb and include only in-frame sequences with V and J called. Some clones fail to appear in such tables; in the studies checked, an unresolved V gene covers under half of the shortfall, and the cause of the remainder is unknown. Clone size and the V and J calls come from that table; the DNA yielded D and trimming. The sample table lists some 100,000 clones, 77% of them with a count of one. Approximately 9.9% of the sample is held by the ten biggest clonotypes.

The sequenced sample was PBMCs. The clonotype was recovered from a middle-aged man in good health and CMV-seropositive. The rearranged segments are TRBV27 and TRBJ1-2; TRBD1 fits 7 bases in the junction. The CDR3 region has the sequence CASSQLNRGGYTF. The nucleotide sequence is TGTGCCAGCAGCCAGCTTAACAGGGGTGGCTACACCTTC.